The 22 T cell receptor beta chains listed next were all sequenced from one sample in a study of blood T cell repertoires in COVID-19. Data came from immunoSEQ multiplex PCR; TCRdb stores just in-frame clones and leaves some out. The sample has more than 200,000 clones, 84% seen once. Sequencing input: peripheral blood. The origin of the receptors is a man between 60 and 75 years old with acute or convalescent COVID-19.

CDR3 region: CASSSGQYRELFF. The CDR3 DNA is TGTGCCAGTAGTAGCGGACAATACAGGGAGCTGTTTTTT. The V call is TRBV19, the J call TRBJ2-2; D perhaps matches TRBD1 (5 bases). V shed 4 bases and J shed 9 bases, with 12 bases lying between them. In germline, CDR1 is LNHDA, CDR2 SQIVND (reference sequence). The CDR3 has 13 amino acids.

This chain joins TRBV19 and TRBJ1-6; 7 bases are a match to TRBD1. With V trimmed by 6 bases and J by 7 bases, 9 bases remained unmatched. CDR1 is LNHDA, CDR2 SQIVND, per germline (reference sequence). The CDR3 sequence is 15 residues long. CDR3 loop: CASRSGTEGNSPLHF. DNA of the CDR3: TGTGCCAGTAGATCCGGGACAGAGGGGAATTCACCCCTCCACTTT.

The gene calls are TRBV25-1 and TRBJ2-7; TRBD2 aligns across 10 bases. After removal of 2 bases from V and 1 base from J, the junction contained 2 bases not matched to a gene. CDR3 size: 15 residues. Germline CDR1 is MGHDK and CDR2 is SYGVNS. In DNA, the CDR3 is TGTGCCAGCAGTGAAGGACTAGCGGAATCCTACGAGCAGTACTTC. Its protein is CASSEGLAESYEQYF.

The chain is built from TRBV6-2 or TRBV6-3 and TRBJ2-7; 7 bases are a match to TRBD2. The V gene end was trimmed by 2 bases and the J gene end by 2 bases; junction bases not matched to a gene: 3. Germline lookup yields CDR1 MNHEY and CDR2 SVGEGT. This CDR3 contains 14 residues. The CDR3 coding sequence is TGTGCCAGCAGTTACACCGGGACTACCTACGAGCAGTACTTC. Translating it yields CASSYTGTTYEQYF.

This clone was detected only a few times. V is TRBV11-1 and J is TRBJ2-3, with 13 bases lining up with TRBD2. Looked up from germline, CDR1 is SGHAT and CDR2 is FQDESV (reference sequence). The ends lost 5 bases at V and 4 bases at J; junction bases unmatched: 6. CDR3 length equals 16 residues. The DNA of the CDR3 is TGTGCCAGCAGCCTCGGACTAGCGGGAGCATCAGATACGCAGTATTTT. This translates into CASSLGLAGASDTQYF.

The chain couples TRBV9 to TRBJ2-2; TRBD2 aligns across 9 bases. V was clipped by 3 bases and J by 0 bases; unmatched bases: 3. The germline V gene has CDR1 SGDLS and CDR2 YYNGEE. There are 16 residues in the CDR3. CDR3 sequence (DNA): TGTGCCAGCAGCGAGGGACTAGCAGCGAACACCGGGGAGCTGTTTTTT. The encoded protein is CASSEGLAANTGELFF. The full variable domain, with the rest looked up from reference TRBV9 and TRBJ2-2, is DSGVTQTPKHLITATGQRVTLRCSPRSGDLSVYWYQQSLDQGLQFLIQYYNGEERAKGNILERFSAQQFPDLHSELNLSSLELGDSALYFCASSEGLAANTGELFFGEGSRLTVL.

CDR3 in amino acids: CASSSVPTGIYEQYF. The CDR3 bases are TGCGCCAGCAGCTCGGTACCGACAGGGATCTACGAGCAGTACTTC. The rearrangement links TRBV5-1 to TRBJ2-7; 7 bases are a match to TRBD1. Germline-derived CDR1 and CDR2 are SGHRS and YFSETQ. Trimming removed 3 bases from V and 3 bases from J; junction bases left unmatched: 9. CDR3 length equals 15 residues.

This chain links TRBV19 with TRBJ2-7; 7 bases match TRBD2. CDR1 and CDR2 from the germline V gene are LNHDA and SQIVND (reference sequence). Germline trimming cut 4 bases from V and 5 bases from J; bases unmatched to any gene: 8. The CDR3 totals 14 residues. The CDR3 protein is CASSTGGSRDEQYF. In DNA, the CDR3 is TGTGCCAGTAGTACTGGCGGGAGCCGGGACGAGCAGTACTTC.

In DNA, the CDR3 is TGCGCCAGCAGTGGGGGTAGCGGGGGGTTCCACGAGCAGTACTTC. Translated: CASSGGSGGFHEQYF. This chain connects TRBV10-2 to TRBJ2-7, with 10 bases fitting TRBD2. Germline V gene data show CDR1 as WSHSY and CDR2 as SAAADI. J gave up 5 bases and V 4 bases, and 8 bases lay outside the gene matches. There are 15 residues in the CDR3.

The gene calls are TRBV3-1 (or the pseudogene TRBV3-2) and TRBJ2-1; no clear D. Trimming stripped 4 bases from V and 1 base from J, with 8 bases between. CDR1 and CDR2 from the germline V gene are LGHDT and YNNKEL (reference sequence). The CDR3 extends over 14 amino acids. The CDR3 DNA sequence: TGTGCCAGCAGCCGAAGCGAGTCCTACAATGAGCAGTTCTTC. Its translation is CASSRSESYNEQFF.

The V and J genes are TRBV7-6 and TRBJ1-2, with D tentatively TRBD1 (5 bases). Germline values: CDR1 SGHVS, CDR2 FNYEAQ. The CDR3 has 16 amino acids. With 5 bases removed from V and 2 bases from J, the gap between germline ends came to 18 bases. CDR3 residues: CASSGMTPDTNYGYTF. DNA for the CDR3: TGTGCCAGCAGCGGAATGACTCCGGACACGAACTATGGCTACACCTTC.

This chain joins TRBV28 and TRBJ2-5; TRBD2 is a possible D gene (6 bases). Germline V lookup: CDR1 MDHEN, CDR2 SYDVKM. Trimming shortened V by 6 bases and J by 4 bases, and 21 bases separated the two germline ends. This CDR3 comprises 16 residues. The CDR3 DNA sequence: TGTGCCAGCAGGGGCCGAGGGACCTCCGGGGGAGAGACCCAGTACTTC. Protein: CASRGRGTSGGETQYF.

V gene TRBV6-2 or TRBV6-3 combines with J gene TRBJ2-1; 12 bases are a match to TRBD2. V trimming: 6 bases; J trimming: 1 base; junction bases outside the gene matches: 4. The CDR3 totals 16 residues. Germline lookup yields CDR1 MNHEY and CDR2 SVGEGT. As DNA, the CDR3 is TGTGCCAGCAGCTATACTAGCGGGAGGTCCTACAATGAGCAGTTCTTC. Its translation: CASSYTSGRSYNEQFF.

This clone occurred once. J is TRBJ2-7 and V is TRBV24-1; 7 bases match TRBD1. After removal of 2 bases from V and 0 bases from J, the junction contained 6 bases not matched to a gene. This CDR3 comprises 16 residues. Germline CDR1 reads KGHDR; CDR2 reads SFDVKD. CDR3 amino acids: CATSDSADRSSYEQYF. CDR3 DNA sequence: TGTGCCACCAGTGATTCCGCGGACAGGAGCTCCTACGAGCAGTACTTC.

V gene TRBV27 combines with J gene TRBJ1-5; 7 bases are a match to TRBD1. V dropped 3 bases and J dropped 6; count of bases not matched to a gene: 5. The CDR3 contains 14 residues. Germline values: CDR1 MNHEY, CDR2 SMNVEV (reference sequence). CDR3 sequence: CASSLRGGSQPQHF. The CDR3 DNA reads TGTGCCAGCAGTTTGAGAGGGGGCAGTCAGCCCCAGCATTTT.

This chain connects TRBV29-1 to TRBJ2-3; the match to TRBD2 covers 10 bases. Germline values: CDR1 SQVTM, CDR2 ANQGSEA. Losses at the gene ends were 5 bases for V and 7 bases for J; bases not matched to a gene: 15. This CDR3 region has 16 residues. CDR3 nucleotide sequence: TGCAGCGTTTGGTCGGTGGCTAGCGGGAGTTCAAATACGCAGTATTTT. Translating gives CSVWSVASGSSNTQYF.

This rearrangement joins TRBV13 to TRBJ2-7, with 8 bases fitting TRBD2. Germline CDR1 is PRHDT and CDR2 is FYEKMQ (reference sequence). The CDR3 is 16 residues long. Losses at the gene ends were 2 bases for V and 0 bases for J; bases not matched to a gene: 6. DNA for the CDR3: TGTGCCAGCAGCTTACCTAGCGGGCCCAGCTCCTACGAGCAGTACTTC. Translating it yields CASSLPSGPSSYEQYF.

V gene TRBV9 combines with J gene TRBJ2-3; possible D gene TRBD1, 5 bases. The V gene lost 2 bases and the J gene lost 0 bases, with 10 bases spanning the gap. In germline, CDR1 is SGDLS, CDR2 YYNGEE. The CDR3 has 15 residues. As DNA, the CDR3 is TGTGCCAGCAGCGTGATCGCAGGGAGCACAGATACGCAGTATTTT. Translated: CASSVIAGSTDTQYF. Drawing the rest from reference TRBV9 and TRBJ2-3, the complete variable domain is DSGVTQTPKHLITATGQRVTLRCSPRSGDLSVYWYQQSLDQGLQFLIQYYNGEERAKGNILERFSAQQFPDLHSELNLSSLELGDSALYFCASSVIAGSTDTQYFGPGTRLTVL.

This chain links TRBV4-2 with TRBJ2-7; D perhaps matches TRBD2 (6 bases). The CDR3 extends over 16 amino acids. Germline CDR1 reads LGHNA; CDR2 reads YNFKEQ. V shed 0 bases and J shed 0 bases, with 12 bases lying between them. CDR3 sequence reads: CASSQDASAPSYEQYF. DNA of the CDR3: TGTGCCAGCAGCCAAGATGCTAGCGCCCCCTCCTACGAGCAGTACTTC.

The J gene is TRBJ2-2, the V gene TRBV7-2; D gene uncertain. The CDR3 is 17 residues long. The V end lost 4 bases, the J end lost 4 bases, and 19 bases lay between the germline ends. The V gene's germline CDR1 is SGHTA and CDR2 FQGNSA. This chain's CDR3 is CASSSLFGALFTGELFF. The CDR3 DNA reads as TGTGCCAGCAGCTCCCTCTTCGGAGCCTTGTTCACCGGGGAGCTGTTTTTT.

The rearrangement links TRBV5-4 to TRBJ1-6; no reliable D call. Germline V gene lookup returns CDR1 SGHNT and CDR2 YYREEE (reference sequence). V was trimmed by 2 bases and J by 5 bases, leaving 8 bases between them. This CDR3 is 14 amino acids long. CDR3 amino acids: CASSFLGNNSPLHF. The CDR3 DNA is TGTGCCAGCAGCTTCCTCGGGAATAATTCACCCCTCCACTTT.

The V gene is TRBV19, the J gene TRBJ2-2; tentatively, D is TRBD2 (6 bases). The CDR3 sequence is 15 residues long. Trimming shortened V by 3 bases and J by 5 bases, and 13 bases separated the two germline ends. Germline V lookup: CDR1 LNHDA, CDR2 SQIVND (reference sequence). The CDR3 region has the DNA TGTGCCAGTAGTATCGGGTGGGGGAGGACCGGGGAGCTGTTTTTT. The encoded protein is CASSIGWGRTGELFF.